These 2 T cell receptor beta chains originate from one sample sequenced in a study of T cells in Graves' hyperthyroidism and ophthalmopathy. TCR beta CDR3 region amplification was performed from RNA transcripts. A set of HTBI primers served as the primers for a first-round RT-PCR of the TCR CDR3. MiXCR, applied by TCRdb to the multiplex PCR reads, yields one record per CDR3 protein. The repertoire has over 550,000 distinct CDR3 sequences, about a sixth of them found once; the top ten carry about 20%. The sample consisted of blood. Receptors originate from a woman aged 18-30 years with Graves' hyperthyroidism.

Many counts were recorded for this clonotype. V is TRBV30 and J is TRBJ1-2, with TRBD1 matching 10 bases. The germline V gene has CDR1 GTSNPN and CDR2 SVGIG (reference sequence). The CDR3 sequence is 15 residues long. The J segment lost 7 bases and the V segment lost 4 bases, leaving 12 bases of the junction unmatched. The CDR3 coding sequence is TGTGCCTGGAAGGCTAAGACAGGGGGCGTCCGTGGCTACACCTTC. Amino acid sequence: CAWKAKTGGVRGYTF.

This clonotype turned up a few times. The chain recombines TRBV6-5 with TRBJ1-2; 9 nucleotides align to TRBD1. There are 15 residues in the CDR3. Germline CDR1 MNHEY, CDR2 SVGAGI. The junction had 7 bases not matched to a gene; V was cut back by 2 bases and J by 6 bases. The CDR3, as DNA: TGTGCCAGCAGTTACACAGATACAGGGGGCAATGGCTACACCTTC. Amino acids: CASSYTDTGGNGYTF.